These 13 T cell receptor beta chains originate from one sample sequenced in a study of T cell repertoires in cytomegalovirus infection. The antigens these receptors bind are not known. MiXCR was run by TCRdb on the reads, yielding one entry per CDR3 protein. The sample carries around 570,000 distinct CDR3 sequences, about 40% recorded once. The input for sequencing was cultured PBMCs, taken from culture after CMV antigen stimulation. The receptors stem from a human donor in good health (CMV status not recorded). Some clones in this sample may be carry-over from other donors' samples.

Ten or more counts support this clonotype. The gene calls are TRBV11-2 and TRBJ2-1; D uncertain. The germline CDR1 and CDR2 sequences are SGHAT and FQNNGV. Trimming stripped 2 bases from V and 4 bases from J, with 21 bases between. The CDR3 has 18 residues. As DNA, the CDR3 is TGTGCCAGCAGCTTAATCCCCCCGAGCGCTCCAATATACAATGAGCAGTTCTTC. This gives the protein CASSLIPPSAPIYNEQFF.

The CDR3 is CASSLGAGGYTF. Here the CDR3 DNA reads TGTGCCAGCAGCTTAGGGGCCGGTGGCTACACCTTC. The chain links TRBV7-9 to TRBJ1-2, with D hard to call. The CDR3 runs to 12 residues. The germline V gene has CDR1 SEHNR and CDR2 FQNEAQ (reference sequence). Trimming cost V 1 base and J 7 bases, with 7 bases left between them.

This clonotype came up a few times. The V call is TRBV7-6, the J call TRBJ2-7; D may be TRBD1 (5 bases). CDR1 is SGHVS, CDR2 FNYEAQ, per germline. CDR3 length: 17 residues. V lost 1 base and J 2 bases, leaving 18 bases between the germline ends. CDR3 DNA: TGTGCCAGCAGCTTAGGAATCGGGCAGGGAAAAACCTACGAGCAGTACTTC. Protein sequence: CASSLGIGQGKTYEQYF.

This clonotype was seen a single time. V is TRBV5-1 and J is TRBJ2-7; TRBD1 agrees at 8 bases. The J segment lost 8 bases and the V segment lost 2 bases, leaving 9 bases of the junction unmatched. The CDR3 totals 14 residues. The germline CDR1 and CDR2 sequences are SGHRS and YFSETQ. Here the CDR3 reads CASSFRDRIYQQYF. The CDR3 nucleotides are TGCGCCAGCAGCTTCCGGGACAGGATTTACCAGCAGTACTTC.

The genes are TRBV7-2 and TRBJ2-3; D unclear. The CDR3 runs to 13 residues. From germline, CDR1 is SGHTA and CDR2 FQGNSA. The V gene lost 1 base and the J gene lost 5 bases, with 7 bases spanning the gap. The CDR3 spells CASSLVGLDTQYF. The CDR3 nucleotides read TGTGCCAGCAGCTTAGTAGGGTTAGATACGCAGTATTTT.

This clonotype has only a few counts. The V gene is TRBV7-2, the J gene TRBJ2-7; D remains unclear. This CDR3 region has 15 residues. Per the germline V gene, CDR1 is SGHTA and CDR2 is FQGNSA. V lost 2 bases and J 0 bases, leaving 11 bases between the germline ends. CDR3 protein: CASSLFGTTSYEQYF. The DNA of the CDR3 is TGTGCCAGCAGCTTATTCGGCACTACCTCCTACGAGCAGTACTTC.

This clonotype occurred many times. The V call is TRBV2, the J call TRBJ2-1; D is uncertain. CDR3 length: 16 amino acids. Germline CDR1 SNHLY, CDR2 FYNNEI. The V end was cut by 7 bases, the J end by 5 bases, with 21 bases between. DNA of the CDR3: TGTGCCAGCAAAGGGCGAAAATCACGGTCCGACAATGAGCAGTTCTTC. It is translated as CASKGRKSRSDNEQFF. The variable domain in full, with the rest retrieved from reference TRBV2 and TRBJ2-1, is EPEVTQTPSHQVTQMGQEVILRCVPISNHLYFYWYRQILGQKVEFLVSFYNNEISEKSEIFDDQFSVERPDGSNFTLKIRSTKLEDSAMYFCASKGRKSRSDNEQFFGPGTRLTVL.

The V gene is TRBV12-3 or TRBV12-4, the J gene TRBJ1-2; TRBD1 matches at 7 bases. The CDR3 contains 13 residues. With 6 bases clipped from V and 6 bases from J, the junction kept 7 bases outside the gene matches. The CDR3 spells CASSRDRANGYTF. DNA for the CDR3: TGTGCCAGCAGCCGAGACAGGGCGAATGGCTACACCTTC.

J is TRBJ1-1 and V is TRBV7-2; D uncertain. V dropped 5 bases and J dropped 1 base, with 11 bases sitting between them. Germline assignment: CDR1 SGHTA and CDR2 FQGNSA. This CDR3 is 14 amino acids long. CDR3 sequence: CASSTRPGNTEAFF. The CDR3 coding sequence is TGTGCCAGCAGCACACGCCCGGGGAACACTGAAGCTTTCTTT. The whole variable domain, filled in from reference TRBV7-2 and TRBJ1-1, reads GAGVSQSPSNKVTEKGKDVELRCDPISGHTALYWYRQSLGQGLEFLIYFQGNSAPDKSGLPSDRFSAERTGGSVSTLTIQRTQQEDSAVYLCASSTRPGNTEAFFGQGTRLTVV.

This clonotype was recorded a few times. This chain links TRBV7-2 with TRBJ2-1; 8 bases are shared with TRBD1. The CDR3 spans 15 residues. After removal of 4 bases from V and 4 bases from J, the junction contained 6 bases not matched to a gene. Germline values: CDR1 SGHTA, CDR2 FQGNSA. In DNA form, the CDR3 reads TGTGCCAGCAGCTCTGACAGGGGAAATTACAATGAGCAGTTCTTC. Translated, it gives CASSSDRGNYNEQFF.

The rearrangement links TRBV7-8 to TRBJ2-7; 9 nucleotides match TRBD2. The CDR3 runs to 16 residues. The V and J ends lost 4 bases and 6 bases, in that order; junction bases with no gene match: 13. The germline V gene has CDR1 SGHVS and CDR2 FQNEAQ. Here the CDR3 reads CASSSGAGGVVGEQYF. DNA for the CDR3: TGTGCCAGCAGCTCTGGCGCGGGGGGGGTAGTTGGCGAGCAGTACTTC.

In its sample, this clonotype was seen many times. The CDR3 DNA follows: TGTGCCAGCAGCTTTGTAGGGGTTGGTGGCTACACCTTC. Protein product: CASSFVGVGGYTF. The V gene is TRBV7-2, the J gene TRBJ1-2, with TRBD1 as a possible D gene (5 bases). The CDR3 totals 13 residues. Trimming cost V 3 bases and J 7 bases, with 12 bases left between them. Germline V CDR1 and CDR2: SGHTA, FQGNSA.

The gene calls are TRBV28 and TRBJ2-7, with D perhaps matching TRBD1 (6 bases). The germline gives CDR1 MDHEN, CDR2 SYDVKM. V was shortened by 8 bases and J by 3 bases, with 14 bases between the two germline ends. This CDR3 has 13 amino acids. In DNA form, the CDR3 reads TGTGCCAGCCTTAACAGGGCCGACTACGAGCAGTACTTC. As protein: CASLNRADYEQYF.